The 25 T cell receptor beta chains given below trace back to one sample, sequenced in a study of blood T cell repertoires in COVID-19. Assay: immunoSEQ multiplex PCR; the TCRdb copy retains only in-frame clones and omits some. The data contain 60,000 to 85,000 clones, roughly four fifths of them singletons. The specimen was peripheral blood. These receptors all stem from a man in his sixties or seventies with acute or convalescent COVID-19.

This chain connects TRBV27 to TRBJ2-3; 8 nucleotides align to TRBD2. The germline V gene encodes CDR1 MNHEY and CDR2 SMNVEV (reference sequence). The CDR3 is 16 residues long. Losses at the gene ends were 2 bases for V and 3 bases for J; bases not matched to a gene: 7. The DNA of the CDR3 is TGTGCCAGCAGTTTAATGGGTCGCGGGAGGACAGATACGCAGTATTTT. This translates into CASSLMGRGRTDTQYF.

There are a few counts of this clone. V usage is TRBV5-8 and J usage is TRBJ2-7; D is perhaps TRBD2 (5 bases). Germline assignment: CDR1 SGHTS and CDR2 YDEGEE. The CDR3 totals 14 residues. V was pared by 0 bases and J by 2 bases, with 9 bases between. The CDR3 region is CASSLAHGTYEQYF. The CDR3 DNA reads as TGTGCCAGCAGCTTGGCCCACGGGACCTACGAGCAGTACTTC.

CDR3 in DNA: TGTGCCAGCAGTTACCTCTTGCGGGGTAGCACAGATACGCAGTATTTT. Amino acid sequence: CASSYLLRGSTDTQYF. The gene calls are TRBV6-5 and TRBJ2-3, with a possible D match to TRBD2 (6 bases). Trimming removed 2 bases from V and 0 bases from J, with 12 bases in between. Germline CDR1 reads MNHEY; CDR2 reads SVGAGI. The CDR3 has 16 residues.

Note on this clone: The same CDR3 can be traced to other DNA sequences in this sample. This sequence joins TRBV27 and TRBJ2-7; 8 nucleotides agree with TRBD2. V was clipped by 3 bases and J by 2 bases; unmatched bases: 6. The germline V gene has CDR1 MNHEY and CDR2 SMNVEV (reference sequence). This CDR3 has 15 residues. The CDR3 is CASSLGLAGTYEQYF. For the CDR3, the DNA is TGTGCCAGCAGTTTGGGTCTAGCGGGCACCTACGAGCAGTACTTC.

The genes are TRBV11-2 and TRBJ2-5; maybe TRBD1 (6 bases). The V gene lost 4 bases and the J gene lost 7 bases, with 22 bases spanning the gap. Germline lookup yields CDR1 SGHAT and CDR2 FQNNGV. This CDR3 has 16 amino acids. CDR3 protein: CASSSTGTPTRGTQYF. In DNA, the CDR3 is TGTGCCAGCAGCTCCACCGGGACACCGACCCGGGGGACCCAGTACTTC. The complete variable domain, with remaining parts taken from reference TRBV11-2 and TRBJ2-5, reads EAGVAQSPRYKIIEKRQSVAFWCNPISGHATLYWYQQILGQGPKLLIQFQNNGVVDDSQLPKDRFSAERLKGVDSTLKIQPAKLEDSAVYLCASSSTGTPTRGTQYFGPGTRLLVL.

This chain links TRBV2 with TRBJ2-2; TRBD1 matches at 7 bases. J lost 6 bases, V lost 6 bases, and 4 bases had no gene match. The germline CDR1 and CDR2 sequences are SNHLY and FYNNEI. The CDR3 runs to 13 residues. The CDR3 sequence is CASRGQGAGELFF. The CDR3 region has the DNA TGTGCCAGCAGGGGCCAGGGGGCCGGGGAGCTGTTTTTT. Variable domain in full (rest from reference TRBV2 and TRBJ2-2): EPEVTQTPSHQVTQMGQEVILRCVPISNHLYFYWYRQILGQKVEFLVSFYNNEISEKSEIFDDQFSVERPDGSNFTLKIRSTKLEDSAMYFCASRGQGAGELFFGEGSRLTVL.

This chain links TRBV5-1 with TRBJ1-2; weak D call: TRBD1 (6 bases). Germline CDR1 reads SGHRS; CDR2 reads YFSETQ. V shed 2 bases and J shed 2 bases, with 13 bases lying between them. CDR3 length: 15 residues. The DNA for the CDR3 is TGCGCCAGCAGCTTTTTCCTCACAGGGAACTATGGCTACACCTTC. This sequence encodes CASSFFLTGNYGYTF.

The chain combines TRBV11-3 with TRBJ2-1; D is ambiguous. V was pared by 2 bases and J by 4 bases, with 12 bases between. This CDR3 is 15 amino acids long. Germline assignment: CDR1 SGHNT and CDR2 YENEEA. Here the CDR3 DNA reads TGTGCCAGCAGCTTAAGTAGCTTAATGTACAATGAGCAGTTCTTC. Amino acids: CASSLSSLMYNEQFF.

V usage is TRBV11-2 and J usage is TRBJ2-3; TRBD2 aligns across 7 bases. V was clipped by 2 bases and J by 1 base; unmatched bases: 12. The CDR3 consists of 18 residues. The V gene's germline CDR1 is SGHAT and CDR2 FQNNGV. The CDR3, as DNA: TGTGCCAGCAGCTTACCTAGACGTCCGGGGGGACGCACAGATACGCAGTATTTT. Translation gives CASSLPRRPGGRTDTQYF.

CDR3 in DNA: TGTGCCAGCAGTGAAGTAGCAGTAAGCTATGGCTACACCTTC. The encoded protein is CASSEVAVSYGYTF. This chain joins TRBV6-1 and TRBJ1-2, with D uncertain. Germline V gives CDR1 MNHNS, CDR2 SASEGT. The V and J ends lost 1 base and 4 bases respectively, with 10 bases between them. The CDR3 contains 14 residues.

The chain carries TRBV28 and TRBJ1-1, with no clear D. Trimming removed 6 bases at V and 1 base at J, with 18 bases between. Germline loops: CDR1 MDHEN, CDR2 SYDVKM. CDR3 length equals 16 residues. The CDR3 reads CASSDYLSLANTEAFF. The CDR3 coding sequence is TGTGCCAGCAGCGACTACCTTTCCCTGGCGAACACTGAAGCTTTCTTT.

This chain connects TRBV7-3 to TRBJ2-2, with a tentative D call TRBD2 (5 bases). V lost 1 base, J lost 1 base, and 10 bases lay in between. CDR3 length: 16 amino acids. CDR1 and CDR2 (germline): SGHTA, FQGTGA. This chain's CDR3 is CASSLMGGGNTGELFF. The CDR3 DNA follows: TGTGCCAGCAGCTTAATGGGCGGAGGGAACACCGGGGAGCTGTTTTTT.

The V call is TRBV6-4, the J call TRBJ2-2; 7 positions match TRBD1. CDR1 MRHNA and CDR2 SNTAGT come from the germline V gene. Germline trimming cut 7 bases from V and 2 bases from J; bases unmatched to any gene: 7. The CDR3 length is 15 residues. The CDR3 coding sequence is TGTGCCAGCAATCCACAGGGGCCTAACACCGGGGAGCTGTTTTTT. Its translation: CASNPQGPNTGELFF.

This clone came up a few times. The chain employs TRBV9 and TRBJ1-2, with 8 bases that match TRBD1. CDR3 size: 15 residues. With V trimmed by 3 bases and J by 4 bases, 8 bases remained unmatched. Germline CDR1 is SGDLS and CDR2 is YYNGEE. The CDR3 DNA reads as TGTGCCAGCAGCGCCGCAGGGGGCCGTGGCTATGGCTACACCTTC. This gives the protein CASSAAGGRGYGYTF.

The chain couples TRBV9 to TRBJ2-7, with TRBD2 identical over 7 bases. The V and J ends lost 2 bases and 3 bases, in that order; junction bases with no gene match: 5. The CDR3 length is 14 residues. In germline, CDR1 is SGDLS, CDR2 YYNGEE. CDR3 bases: TGTGCCAGCAGCGTGGACGGGGGGAACTACGAGCAGTACTTC. The encoded protein is CASSVDGGNYEQYF. The full variable domain, in which reference TRBV9 and TRBJ2-7 provide the parts outside the CDR3, is DSGVTQTPKHLITATGQRVTLRCSPRSGDLSVYWYQQSLDQGLQFLIQYYNGEERAKGNILERFSAQQFPDLHSELNLSSLELGDSALYFCASSVDGGNYEQYFGPGTRLTVT.

This clone has ten or more counts. The chain employs TRBV27 and TRBJ1-2; 7 bases align to TRBD1. The CDR3 runs to 16 residues. The J segment lost 5 bases and the V segment lost 2 bases, leaving 11 bases of the junction unmatched. In germline, CDR1 is MNHEY, CDR2 SMNVEV (reference sequence). CDR3 nucleotides: TGTGCCAGCAGTTTAATTCCCGGGACAGACGGTTATGGCTACACCTTC. It specifies CASSLIPGTDGYGYTF.

There are a few counts of this clone. This sequence joins TRBV15 and TRBJ2-3, with 9 bases lining up with TRBD1. CDR1 is LNHNV, CDR2 YYDKDF, per germline (reference sequence). The CDR3 totals 16 residues. The V segment lost 3 bases and the J segment 0 bases; nucleotides outside the gene matches: 4. This chain's CDR3 is CATSRGQGSSTDTQYF. DNA for the CDR3: TGTGCCACCAGCAGGGGACAGGGATCTAGCACAGATACGCAGTATTTT.

This sequence joins TRBV9 and TRBJ1-1; D is ambiguous. Germline V gives CDR1 SGDLS, CDR2 YYNGEE. The CDR3 spans 13 residues. The V and J ends lost 3 bases and 0 bases respectively, with 6 bases between them. The CDR3 DNA is TGTGCCAGCAGCGCCCTAATGAACACTGAAGCTTTCTTT. It specifies CASSALMNTEAFF.

The J gene is TRBJ2-1, the V gene TRBV2; D ambiguous. CDR3 length: 11 amino acids. Trimming left V 6 bases short and J 8 bases short, with 8 bases between. Germline V lookup: CDR1 SNHLY, CDR2 FYNNEI. CDR3 nucleotides: TGTGCCAGCAGGGCTTTGGATGAGCAGTTCTTC. Its protein is CASRALDEQFF.

The rearrangement uses TRBV28 and TRBJ1-2; TRBD1 might be the D (5 bases). This CDR3 has 13 amino acids. V lost 1 base and J 4 bases, leaving 7 bases between the germline ends. Germline lookup yields CDR1 MDHEN and CDR2 SYDVKM. CDR3 loop: CASSLLGGYGYTF. As DNA, the CDR3 is TGTGCCAGCAGTTTATTGGGGGGCTATGGCTACACCTTC.

The V and J genes are TRBV7-3 and TRBJ2-3; TRBD2 matches at 7 bases. This CDR3 has 12 residues. The germline V gene has CDR1 SGHTA and CDR2 FQGTGA. The ends lost 5 bases at V and 5 bases at J; junction bases unmatched: 1. CDR3 region: CASSPSGDTQYF. CDR3 DNA: TGTGCCAGCAGCCCTAGCGGAGATACGCAGTATTTT. Drawing the rest from reference TRBV7-3 and TRBJ2-3, the complete variable domain is GAGVSQTPSNKVTEKGKYVELRCDPISGHTALYWYRQSLGQGPEFLIYFQGTGAADDSGLPNDRFFAVRPEGSVSTLKIQRTERGDSAVYLCASSPSGDTQYFGPGTRLTVL.

J is TRBJ1-2 and V is TRBV19; 8 bases are a match to TRBD1. V lost 1 base, J lost 8 bases, and 9 bases stayed unmatched. The CDR3 spans 15 residues. Germline assignment: CDR1 LNHDA and CDR2 SQIVND (reference sequence). In DNA, the CDR3 is TGTGCCAGTAGTATAGGCGGGACAGGCGGGCCCGGCTACACCTTC. This sequence encodes CASSIGGTGGPGYTF.

The V call is TRBV5-1, the J call TRBJ2-5; TRBD1 might be the D (6 bases). This CDR3 spans 14 amino acids. Trimming took 2 bases from V and 3 from J, leaving 11 bases between them. Germline CDR1 is SGHRS and CDR2 is YFSETQ. CDR3 in amino acids: CASSLGGPEETQYF. The CDR3 DNA reads as TGCGCCAGCAGCTTAGGGGGACCTGAAGAGACCCAGTACTTC.

The chain joins TRBV10-3 to TRBJ1-6; a weak D match, TRBD1 (6 bases). Germline V CDR1 and CDR2: ENHRY, SYGVKD. CDR3 size: 12 residues. V was trimmed by 7 bases and J by 7 bases, leaving 8 bases between them. The CDR3 here is CAIKGTNSPLHF. The CDR3 nucleotides are TGTGCCATCAAGGGGACAAATTCACCCCTCCACTTT.

The chain couples TRBV3-1 (or the pseudogene TRBV3-2) to TRBJ1-5; 7 nucleotides align to TRBD1. Trimming cost V 0 bases and J 12 bases; bases outside gene matches: 8. Germline V gene lookup returns CDR1 LGHDT and CDR2 YNNKEL (reference sequence). The CDR3 has 14 amino acids. In nucleotides, the CDR3 is TGTGCCAGCAGCCAAGAACCTGCACCAGGGGGCCAGCATTTT. Its translation: CASSQEPAPGGQHF.